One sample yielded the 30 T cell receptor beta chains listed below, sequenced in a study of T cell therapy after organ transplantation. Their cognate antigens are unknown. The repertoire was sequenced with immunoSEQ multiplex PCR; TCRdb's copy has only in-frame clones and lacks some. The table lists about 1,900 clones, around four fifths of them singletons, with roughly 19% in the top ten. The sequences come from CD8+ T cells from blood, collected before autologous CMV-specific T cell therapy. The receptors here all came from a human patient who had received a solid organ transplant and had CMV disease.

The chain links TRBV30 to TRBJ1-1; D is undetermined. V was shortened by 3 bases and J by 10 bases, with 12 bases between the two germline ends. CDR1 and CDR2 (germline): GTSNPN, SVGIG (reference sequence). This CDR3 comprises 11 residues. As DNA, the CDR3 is TGTGCCTGGAGAGGTGTCAGAGGAGCTTTCTTT. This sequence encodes CAWRGVRGAFF.

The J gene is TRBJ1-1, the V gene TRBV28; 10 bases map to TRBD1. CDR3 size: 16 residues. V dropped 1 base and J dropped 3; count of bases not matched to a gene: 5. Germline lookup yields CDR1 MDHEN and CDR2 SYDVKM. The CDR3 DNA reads TGTGCCAGCAGTTTATCTATCGGGACAGGGGACACTGAAGCTTTCTTT. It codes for CASSLSIGTGDTEAFF.

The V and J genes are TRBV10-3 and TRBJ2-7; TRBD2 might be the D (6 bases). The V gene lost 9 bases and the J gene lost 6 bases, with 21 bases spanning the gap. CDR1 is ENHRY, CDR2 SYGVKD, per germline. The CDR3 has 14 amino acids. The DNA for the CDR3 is TGTGCCATTGGGGACGCGGGGCCGAGTTCCGAGCAGTACTTC. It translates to CAIGDAGPSSEQYF.

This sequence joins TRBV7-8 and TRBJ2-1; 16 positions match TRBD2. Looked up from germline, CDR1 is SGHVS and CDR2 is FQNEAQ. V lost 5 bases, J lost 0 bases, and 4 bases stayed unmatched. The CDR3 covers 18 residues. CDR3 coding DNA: TGTGCCAGCAGCCCGGGACTAGCGGGAGGGAGCTCCTACAATGAGCAGTTCTTC. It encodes CASSPGLAGGSSYNEQFF.

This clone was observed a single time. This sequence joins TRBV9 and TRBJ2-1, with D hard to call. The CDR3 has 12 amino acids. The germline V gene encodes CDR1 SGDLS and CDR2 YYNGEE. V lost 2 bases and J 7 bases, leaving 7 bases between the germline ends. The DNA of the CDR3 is TGTGCCAGCAGCGTCAGTCTAAATGAGCAGTTCTTC. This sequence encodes CASSVSLNEQFF.

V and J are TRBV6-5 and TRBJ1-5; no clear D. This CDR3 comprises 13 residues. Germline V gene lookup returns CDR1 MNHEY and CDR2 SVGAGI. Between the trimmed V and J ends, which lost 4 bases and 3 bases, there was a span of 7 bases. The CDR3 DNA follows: TGTGCCAGCAGTTCGGACCTCAATCAGCCCCAGCATTTT. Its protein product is CASSSDLNQPQHF.

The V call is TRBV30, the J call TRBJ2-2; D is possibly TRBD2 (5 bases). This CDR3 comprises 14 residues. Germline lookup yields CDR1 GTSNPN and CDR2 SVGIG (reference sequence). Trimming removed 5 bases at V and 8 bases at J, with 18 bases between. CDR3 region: CAWGLTSRGGELFF. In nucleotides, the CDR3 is TGTGCCTGGGGCTTGACCTCCCGGGGAGGGGAGCTGTTTTTT.

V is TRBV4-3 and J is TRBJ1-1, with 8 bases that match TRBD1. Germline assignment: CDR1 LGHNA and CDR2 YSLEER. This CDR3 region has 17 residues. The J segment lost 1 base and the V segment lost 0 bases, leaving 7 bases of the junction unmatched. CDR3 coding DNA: TGCGCCAGCAGCCAAGATCTGGACAGGGAGAAGAACACTGAAGCTTTCTTT. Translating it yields CASSQDLDREKNTEAFF.

The CDR3 loop reads CASSDIRQELSTDTQYF. CDR3 coding DNA: TGTGCCAGCAGTGACATAAGACAGGAGCTTTCCACAGATACGCAGTATTTT. The rearrangement uses TRBV27 and TRBJ2-3; weak D call: TRBD1 (6 bases). CDR3 length: 17 amino acids. CDR1 MNHEY and CDR2 SMNVEV come from the germline V gene (reference sequence). Trimming left V 5 bases short and J 2 bases short, with 20 bases between.

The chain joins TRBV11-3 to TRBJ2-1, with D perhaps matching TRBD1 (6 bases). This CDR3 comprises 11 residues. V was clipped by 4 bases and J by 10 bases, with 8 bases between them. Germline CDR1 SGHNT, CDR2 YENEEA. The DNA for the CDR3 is TGTGCCAGCAGCTCCGGACAGGAGCAGTTCTTC. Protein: CASSSGQEQFF.

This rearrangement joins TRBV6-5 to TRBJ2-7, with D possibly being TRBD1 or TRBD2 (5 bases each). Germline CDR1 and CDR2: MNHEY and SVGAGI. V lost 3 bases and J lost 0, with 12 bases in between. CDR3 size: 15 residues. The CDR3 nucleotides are TGTGCCAGCAGTTATGTTCCAGGGAGCTCCTACGAGCAGTACTTC. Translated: CASSYVPGSSYEQYF.

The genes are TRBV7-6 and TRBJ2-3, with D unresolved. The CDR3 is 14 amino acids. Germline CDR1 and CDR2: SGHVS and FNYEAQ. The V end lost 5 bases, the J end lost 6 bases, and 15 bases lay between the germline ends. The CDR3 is CASSLSDGFDTQYF. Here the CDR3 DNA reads TGTGCCAGCAGCCTATCTGACGGATTTGATACGCAGTATTTT.

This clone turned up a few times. The CDR3 bases are TGTGCCATCAGTGAGAGTCAGTGGCAGGGCCAGCATTTT. This translates into CAISESQWQGQHF. The chain recombines TRBV10-3 with TRBJ1-5, with D maybe TRBD1 (5 bases). The CDR3 covers 13 residues. V gave up 2 bases and J gave up 12 bases, with 14 bases separating them. Germline V gene data show CDR1 as ENHRY and CDR2 as SYGVKD.

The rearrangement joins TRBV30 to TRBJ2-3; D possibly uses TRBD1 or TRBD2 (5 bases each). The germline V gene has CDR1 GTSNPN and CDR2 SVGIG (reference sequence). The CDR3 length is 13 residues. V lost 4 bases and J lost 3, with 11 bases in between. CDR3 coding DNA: TGTGCCTGGACTCTGTGGGGGACAGATACGCAGTATTTT. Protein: CAWTLWGTDTQYF.

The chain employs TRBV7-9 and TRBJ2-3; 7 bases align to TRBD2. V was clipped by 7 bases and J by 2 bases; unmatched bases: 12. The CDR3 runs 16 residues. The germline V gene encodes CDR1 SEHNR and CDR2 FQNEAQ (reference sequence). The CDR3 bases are TGTGCCAGCACCCTAGATGAACGGGGGGACACAGATACGCAGTATTTT. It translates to CASTLDERGDTDTQYF. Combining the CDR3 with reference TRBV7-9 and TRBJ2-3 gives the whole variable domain DTGVSQNPRHKITKRGQNVTFRCDPISEHNRLYWYRQTLGQGPEFLTYFQNEAQLEKSRLLSDRFSAERPKGSFSTLEIQRTEQGDSAMYLCASTLDERGDTDTQYFGPGTRLTVL.

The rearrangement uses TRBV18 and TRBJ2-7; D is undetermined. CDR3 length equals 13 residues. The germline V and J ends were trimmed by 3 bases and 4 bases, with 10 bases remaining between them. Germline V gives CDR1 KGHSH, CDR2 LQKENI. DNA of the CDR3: TGTGCCAGCTCACCTGGATCAGGATACGAGCAGTACTTC. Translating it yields CASSPGSGYEQYF.

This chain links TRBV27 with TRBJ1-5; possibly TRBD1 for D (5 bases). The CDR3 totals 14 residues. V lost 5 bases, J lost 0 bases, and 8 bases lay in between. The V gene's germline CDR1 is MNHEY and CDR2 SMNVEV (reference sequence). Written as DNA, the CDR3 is TGTGCCAGCAGTCCCGGGGCTAGCAATCAGCCCCAGCATTTT. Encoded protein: CASSPGASNQPQHF.

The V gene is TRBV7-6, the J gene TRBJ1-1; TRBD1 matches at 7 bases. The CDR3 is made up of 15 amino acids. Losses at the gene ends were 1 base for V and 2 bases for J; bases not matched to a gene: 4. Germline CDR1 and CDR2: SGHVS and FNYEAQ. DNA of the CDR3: TGTGCCAGCAGCTTAGGCGAGGGGGCTAACACTGAAGCTTTCTTT. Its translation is CASSLGEGANTEAFF.

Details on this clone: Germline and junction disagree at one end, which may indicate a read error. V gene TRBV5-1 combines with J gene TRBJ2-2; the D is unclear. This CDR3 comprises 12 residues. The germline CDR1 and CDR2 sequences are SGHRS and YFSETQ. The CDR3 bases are TGCGCCAGCAGCTTGCACACTGGGGAGCTGTTTTTT. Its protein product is CASSLHTGELFF.

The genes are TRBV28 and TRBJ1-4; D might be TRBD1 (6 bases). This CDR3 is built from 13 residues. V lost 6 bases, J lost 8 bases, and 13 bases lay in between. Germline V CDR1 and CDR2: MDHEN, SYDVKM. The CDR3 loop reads CASRRGGEEKLFF. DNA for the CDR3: TGTGCCAGCAGAAGGGGGGGGGAAGAAAAACTGTTTTTT. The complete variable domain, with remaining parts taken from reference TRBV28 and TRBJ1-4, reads DVKVTQSSRYLVKRTGEKVFLECVQDMDHENMFWYRQDPGLGLRLIYFSYDVKMKEKGDIPEGYSVSREKKERFSLILESASTNQTSMYLCASRRGGEEKLFFGSGTQLSVL.

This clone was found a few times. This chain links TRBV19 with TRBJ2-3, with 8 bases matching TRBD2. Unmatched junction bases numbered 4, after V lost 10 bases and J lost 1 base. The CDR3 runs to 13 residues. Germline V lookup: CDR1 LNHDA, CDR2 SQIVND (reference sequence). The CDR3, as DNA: TGTGCCACCGAGACTAGCGGCACAGATACGCAGTATTTT. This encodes CATETSGTDTQYF.

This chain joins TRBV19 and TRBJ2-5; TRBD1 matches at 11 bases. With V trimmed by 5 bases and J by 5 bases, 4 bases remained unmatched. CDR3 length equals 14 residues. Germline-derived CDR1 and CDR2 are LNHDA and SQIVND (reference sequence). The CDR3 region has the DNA TGTGCCAGTAGTTGGACAGGGGGCTTGGAGACCCAGTACTTC. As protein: CASSWTGGLETQYF.

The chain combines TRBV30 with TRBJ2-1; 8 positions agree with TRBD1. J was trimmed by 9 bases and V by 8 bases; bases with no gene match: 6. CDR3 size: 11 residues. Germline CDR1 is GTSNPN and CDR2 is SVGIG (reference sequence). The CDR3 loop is CAVRQGIEQFF. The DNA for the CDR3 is TGTGCCGTACGACAGGGGATTGAGCAGTTCTTC.

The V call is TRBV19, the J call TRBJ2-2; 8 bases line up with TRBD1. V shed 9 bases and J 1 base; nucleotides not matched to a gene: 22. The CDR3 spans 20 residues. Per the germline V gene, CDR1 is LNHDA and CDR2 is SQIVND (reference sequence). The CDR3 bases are TGTGCCAGCCATCCTAGGGCACTTGGTCTCGGGACAGGGAACACCGGGGAGCTGTTTTTT. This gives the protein CASHPRALGLGTGNTGELFF. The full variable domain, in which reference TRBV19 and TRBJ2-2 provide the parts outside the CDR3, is DGGITQSPKYLFRKEGQNVTLSCEQNLNHDAMYWYRQDPGQGLRLIYYSQIVNDFQKGDIAEGYSVSREKKESFPLTVTSAQKNPTAFYLCASHPRALGLGTGNTGELFFGEGSRLTVL.

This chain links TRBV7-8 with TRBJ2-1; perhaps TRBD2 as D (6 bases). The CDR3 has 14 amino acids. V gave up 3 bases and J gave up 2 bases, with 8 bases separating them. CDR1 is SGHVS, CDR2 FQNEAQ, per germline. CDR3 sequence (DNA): TGTGCCAGCAGCTTGGGACTTACCTACAATGAGCAGTTCTTC. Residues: CASSLGLTYNEQFF.

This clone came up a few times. CDR3 DNA sequence: TGTGCCAGCAGTGTAGCGTCTGGGGAGCTGTTTTTT. It yields the protein CASSVASGELFF. The rearrangement joins TRBV2 to TRBJ2-2; perhaps TRBD2 as D (5 bases). V dropped 4 bases and J dropped 8 bases, with 8 bases sitting between them. In germline, CDR1 is SNHLY, CDR2 FYNNEI. The CDR3 runs to 12 residues.

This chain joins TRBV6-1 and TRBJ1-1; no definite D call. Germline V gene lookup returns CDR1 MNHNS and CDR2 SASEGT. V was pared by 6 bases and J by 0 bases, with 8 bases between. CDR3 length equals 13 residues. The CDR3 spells CASSWQMNTEAFF. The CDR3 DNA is TGTGCCAGCAGCTGGCAGATGAACACTGAAGCTTTCTTT.

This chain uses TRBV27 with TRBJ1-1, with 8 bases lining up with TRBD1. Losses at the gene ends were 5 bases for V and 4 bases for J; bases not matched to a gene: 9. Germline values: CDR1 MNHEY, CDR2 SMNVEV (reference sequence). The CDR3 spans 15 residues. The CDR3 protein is CASSASGTGGTEAFF. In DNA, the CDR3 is TGTGCCAGCAGTGCCTCCGGGACAGGAGGCACTGAAGCTTTCTTT.

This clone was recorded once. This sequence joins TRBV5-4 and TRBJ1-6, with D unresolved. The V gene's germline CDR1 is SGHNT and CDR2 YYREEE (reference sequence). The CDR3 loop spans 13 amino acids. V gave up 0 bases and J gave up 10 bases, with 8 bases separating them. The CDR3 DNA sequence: TGTGCCAGCAGCTTGGCCGAAGGATCACCCCTCCACTTT. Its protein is CASSLAEGSPLHF. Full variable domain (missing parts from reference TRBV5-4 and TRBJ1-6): ETGVTQSPTHLIKTRGQQVTLRCSSQSGHNTVSWYQQALGQGPQFIFQYYREEENGRGNFPPRFSGLQFPNYSSELNVNALELDDSALYLCASSLAEGSPLHFGNGTRLTVT.

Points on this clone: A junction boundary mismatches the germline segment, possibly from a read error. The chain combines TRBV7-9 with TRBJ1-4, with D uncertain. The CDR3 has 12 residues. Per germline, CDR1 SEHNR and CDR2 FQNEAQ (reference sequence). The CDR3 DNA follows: TGTGCCAGCAGCTTAGAAGGTACTTGGGCTCGTTTT. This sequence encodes CASSLEGTWARF.